The 5 T cell receptor beta chains presented below share a single source sample, sequenced in a study of blood T cell repertoires in COVID-19. Measured with immunoSEQ multiplex PCR; TCRdb has only the in-frame clones, and not every one. The table has approximately 80,000 clones, about four fifths seen once. Material: peripheral blood. Every receptor here comes from a woman in her 70s with acute or convalescent COVID-19.

This chain uses TRBV7-9 with TRBJ2-1; D is uncertain. CDR3 size: 17 residues. Trimming cost V 5 bases and J 0 bases, with 17 bases left between them. CDR1 and CDR2 from the germline V gene are SEHNR and FQNEAQ (reference sequence). CDR3 protein: CASSPGSGLSSYNEQFF. The CDR3 DNA is TGTGCCAGCAGCCCAGGATCCGGTCTGAGCTCCTACAATGAGCAGTTCTTC. The variable domain in full, completed from reference TRBV7-9 and TRBJ2-1, reads DTGVSQNPRHKITKRGQNVTFRCDPISEHNRLYWYRQTLGQGPEFLTYFQNEAQLEKSRLLSDRFSAERPKGSFSTLEIQRTEQGDSAMYLCASSPGSGLSSYNEQFFGPGTRLTVL.

The chain recombines TRBV19 with TRBJ1-1, with 10 bases fitting TRBD1. The germline V gene has CDR1 LNHDA and CDR2 SQIVND (reference sequence). Trimming cost V 3 bases and J 0 bases; bases outside gene matches: 4. This CDR3 has 16 amino acids. The CDR3 region is CASSIPGQGMNTEAFF. The CDR3, as DNA: TGTGCCAGTAGTATCCCGGGACAGGGGATGAACACTGAAGCTTTCTTT.

This rearrangement joins TRBV6-5 to TRBJ1-4, with D hard to call. Trimming shortened V by 5 bases and J by 4 bases, and 11 bases separated the two germline ends. Germline CDR1 is MNHEY and CDR2 is SVGAGI. This CDR3 region has 14 residues. The CDR3 DNA reads as TGTGCCAGCAGTAGGAGAGGACTTAATGAAAAACTGTTTTTT. This sequence encodes CASSRRGLNEKLFF.

A few counts support this clone. The chain uses TRBV10-3 and TRBJ1-1; 10 nucleotides agree with TRBD1. The CDR3 covers 16 residues. Trimming cost V 4 bases and J 3 bases; bases outside gene matches: 8. Germline V gives CDR1 ENHRY, CDR2 SYGVKD. The DNA for the CDR3 is TGTGCCATCAGTGGGTCCCTGGGGACAGGGGACACTGAAGCTTTCTTT. Translation: CAISGSLGTGDTEAFF.

The CDR3 sequence: CASSLGQGSGYTF. Here the CDR3 DNA reads TGCGCCAGCAGCTTGGGACAGGGCTCTGGCTACACCTTC. The chain couples TRBV5-1 to TRBJ1-2, with 7 bases aligning to TRBD1. Germline assignment: CDR1 SGHRS and CDR2 YFSETQ. The V segment lost 0 bases and the J segment 7 bases; nucleotides outside the gene matches: 3. This CDR3 comprises 13 residues.